The rows below give T cell receptor beta chains drawn from one sample of a study of T cells after yellow fever vaccination. TCRdb recomputed calls from the 5' RACE reads with MiXCR, one row per CDR3 protein. This sample has just under 600,000 distinct CDR3 sequences, with approximately 13% found just once. Sequenced material: PBMCs, taken on the day of the yellow fever booster vaccination. Receptors originate from a man aged 25 to 45 who received the YFV17D yellow fever vaccine. Both conserved end residues are part of each CDR3. The D gene is left open where the match is weak. Not every row has a clone size; where given, it reads once, few, many or a size class.

>-|TRBV5-1|-|TRBJ2-7
TGCGCCAGCAGCTTGGGGCTTGGGTCACAAGATTACTACGAGCAGTACTTC
CASSLGLGSQDYYEQYF
>few|TRBV6-5|TRBD2|TRBJ2-7
TGTGCCAGCAGAGATGGACTAGCGGCACAGTACTTC
CASRDGLAAQYF
>-|TRBV6-1|TRBD1|TRBJ1-5
TGTGCCAGCAGCCAGGGACAGCACAATCAGCCCCAGCATTTT
CASSQGQHNQPQHF
>-|TRBV7-9|-|TRBJ2-1
TGTGCCAGCAGCTTAGGGAGAGTTCGCACGTATGAGCAGTTCTTC
CASSLGRVRTYEQFF
>-|TRBV5-1|TRBD2|TRBJ2-1
TGCGCCAGCAGCTTGGATGGTAGCGGGGGACCCTACAATGAGCAGTTCTTC
CASSLDGSGGPYNEQFF
>-|TRBV7-2|TRBD2|TRBJ2-1
TGTGCCAGCAGCGGGGGACTAGCGGGTACCTACAATGAGCAGTTCTTC
CASSGGLAGTYNEQFF
>-|TRBV28|TRBD2|TRBJ2-3
TGTGCCAGCAGTTTGAGCGGGAGTGGGAGGACAGATACGCAGTATTTT
CASSLSGSGRTDTQYF
>few|TRBV14|TRBD2|TRBJ2-7
TGTGCCAGCAGAATGGCGGGAGCGTCCTACGAGCAGTACTTC
CASRMAGASYEQYF
>-|TRBV29-1|-|TRBJ2-3
TGCAGCGTTGATGGTGCTGGCACAGATACGCAGTATTTT
CSVDGAGTDTQYF
>-|TRBV12-3/TRBV12-4|-|TRBJ2-2
TGTGGCAGCAGTCTGGACACCGGGGAGCTGTTTTTT
CGSSLDTGELFF
>many|TRBV5-1|-|TRBJ2-3
TGCGCCAGCCTAAACACCCAGAGTACAGATACGCAGTATTTT
CASLNTQSTDTQYF
>-|TRBV6-2/TRBV6-3|TRBD2|TRBJ2-1
TGTGCCAGCAGTTACCAAGCTAGCGGGATTAATGAGCAGTTCTTC
CASSYQASGINEQFF
>many|TRBV10-2|-|TRBJ2-4
TGCGCCAGTCAGACGGGGTTCGAAAACATTCAGTACTTC
CASQTGFENIQYF
>-|TRBV7-2|-|TRBJ2-7
TGTGCCAGCAGCTTAGAGGGCGGCTCTTTCTCCTACGAGCAGTACTTC
CASSLEGGSFSYEQYF
>few|TRBV7-9|-|TRBJ2-5
TGTGCCAGCAGCCCGTGGAGACAGGAAGGCGCAGAGACCCAGTACTTC
CASSPWRQEGAETQYF
>few|TRBV7-6|-|TRBJ2-7
TGTGCCAGCAGCCGGGCAGAGAGCAACGAGCAGTACTTC
CASSRAESNEQYF
>few|TRBV12-3/TRBV12-4|-|TRBJ2-7
TGTGCCAGCAGTCCTCTCACAGGGTCTTGGAGCGTCAACGAGCAGTACTTC
CASSPLTGSWSVNEQYF
>few|TRBV6-2/TRBV6-3|-|TRBJ2-7
TGTGCCAGCAGTTACGTGAATACCTACGAGCAGTACTTC
CASSYVNTYEQYF
>many|TRBV5-6|-|TRBJ2-5
TGTGCCAGCAGCTACAGAGAGACCCAGTACTTC
CASSYRETQYF
>-|TRBV7-9|TRBD1|TRBJ2-1
TGTGCCAGCAGCCAGGGGGCTGGGGGTGAGCAGTTCTTC
CASSQGAGGEQFF
>few|TRBV7-2|TRBD1|TRBJ2-7
TGTGCCAGCAGCTGGGGGACAGGGGTCTACGAGCAGTACTTC
CASSWGTGVYEQYF
>-|TRBV28|TRBD1|TRBJ2-3
TGTGCCAGCAGTTTGGACAGGGCTTCCACAGATACGCAGTATTTT
CASSLDRASTDTQYF
>-|TRBV5-1|TRBD2|TRBJ2-1
TGCGCCAGCAGCCCCGCCAGTTCTAGCGGAGTAGGCTATGAGCAGTTCTTC
CASSPASSSGVGYEQFF
>few|TRBV5-1|-|TRBJ1-5
TGCGCCAGCAGCTTGGGCGGGACTAGCAATCAGCCCCAGCATTTT
CASSLGGTSNQPQHF
>few|TRBV5-1|-|TRBJ1-1
TGCGCCAGCACCCAAGGGGGGCTTGAAGCTTTCTTT
CASTQGGLEAFF